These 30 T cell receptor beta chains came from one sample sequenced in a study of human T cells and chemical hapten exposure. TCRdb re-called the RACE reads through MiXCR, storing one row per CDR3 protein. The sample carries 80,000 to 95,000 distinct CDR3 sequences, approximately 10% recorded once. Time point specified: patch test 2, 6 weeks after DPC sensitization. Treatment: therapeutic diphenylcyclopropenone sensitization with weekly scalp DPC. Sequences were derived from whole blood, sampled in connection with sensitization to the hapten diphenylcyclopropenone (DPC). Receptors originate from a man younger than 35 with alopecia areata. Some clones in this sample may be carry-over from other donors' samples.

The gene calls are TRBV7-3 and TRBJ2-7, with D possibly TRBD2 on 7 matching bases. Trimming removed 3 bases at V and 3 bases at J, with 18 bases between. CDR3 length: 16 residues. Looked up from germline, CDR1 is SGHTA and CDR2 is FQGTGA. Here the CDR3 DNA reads TGTGCCAGCAGCTTTCTAGGGGGGGCCGCCCTCTACGAGCAGTACTTC. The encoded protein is CASSFLGGAALYEQYF. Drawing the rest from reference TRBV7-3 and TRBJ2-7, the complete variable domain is GAGVSQTPSNKVTEKGKYVELRCDPISGHTALYWYRQSLGQGPEFLIYFQGTGAADDSGLPNDRFFAVRPEGSVSTLKIQRTERGDSAVYLCASSFLGGAALYEQYFGPGTRLTVT.

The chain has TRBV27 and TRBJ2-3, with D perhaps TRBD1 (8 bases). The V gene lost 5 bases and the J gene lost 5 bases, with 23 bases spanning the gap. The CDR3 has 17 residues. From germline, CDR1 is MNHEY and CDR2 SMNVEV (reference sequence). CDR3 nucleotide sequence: TGTGCCAGCAGTCCCACACCGCCACAGGGGGGGAGAGATACGCAGTATTTT. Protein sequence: CASSPTPPQGGRDTQYF.

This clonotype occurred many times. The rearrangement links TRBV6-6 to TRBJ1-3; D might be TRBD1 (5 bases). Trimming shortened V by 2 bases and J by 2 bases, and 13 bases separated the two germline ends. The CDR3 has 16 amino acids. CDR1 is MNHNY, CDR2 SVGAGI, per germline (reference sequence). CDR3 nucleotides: TGTGCCAGCAGTTACCCGGGCGGAGGGGCTGGAAACACCATATATTTT. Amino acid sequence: CASSYPGGGAGNTIYF.

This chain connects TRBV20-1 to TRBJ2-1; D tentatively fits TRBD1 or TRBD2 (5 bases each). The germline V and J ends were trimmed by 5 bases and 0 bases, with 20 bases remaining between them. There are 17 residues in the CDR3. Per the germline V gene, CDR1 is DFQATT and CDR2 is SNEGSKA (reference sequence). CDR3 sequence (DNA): TGCAGTGCTGGGCGTGAGGGGACCCAAAGCTCCTACAATGAGCAGTTCTTC. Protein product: CSAGREGTQSSYNEQFF.

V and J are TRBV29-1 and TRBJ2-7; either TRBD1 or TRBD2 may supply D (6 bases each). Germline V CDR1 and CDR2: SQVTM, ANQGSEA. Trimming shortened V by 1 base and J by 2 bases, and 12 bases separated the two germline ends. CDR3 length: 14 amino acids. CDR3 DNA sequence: TGCAGCGTTGAAGGGTTTGGGGGGCCCTACGAGCAGTACTTC. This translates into CSVEGFGGPYEQYF.

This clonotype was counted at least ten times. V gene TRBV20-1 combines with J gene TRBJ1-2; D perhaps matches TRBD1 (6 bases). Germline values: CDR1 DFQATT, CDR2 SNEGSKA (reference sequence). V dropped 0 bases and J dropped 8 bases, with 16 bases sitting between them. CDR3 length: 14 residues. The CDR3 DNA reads TGCAGTGCTAGAGATTACAGGGAGTCGGAGGGCTACACCTTC. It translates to CSARDYRESEGYTF.

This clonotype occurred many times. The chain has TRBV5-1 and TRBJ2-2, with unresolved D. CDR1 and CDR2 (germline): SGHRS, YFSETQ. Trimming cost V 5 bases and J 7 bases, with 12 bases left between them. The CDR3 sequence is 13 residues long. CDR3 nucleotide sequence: TGCGCCAGCAGGGACCCGCCAGGCGGGGAGCTGTTTTTT. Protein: CASRDPPGGELFF.

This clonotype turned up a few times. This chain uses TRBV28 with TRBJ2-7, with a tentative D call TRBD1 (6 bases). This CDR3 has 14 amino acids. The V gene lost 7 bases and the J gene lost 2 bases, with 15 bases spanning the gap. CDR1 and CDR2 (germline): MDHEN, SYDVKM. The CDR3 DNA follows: TGTGCCAGCACAGTGACAGGCCTTACCTACGAGCAGTACTTC. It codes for CASTVTGLTYEQYF.

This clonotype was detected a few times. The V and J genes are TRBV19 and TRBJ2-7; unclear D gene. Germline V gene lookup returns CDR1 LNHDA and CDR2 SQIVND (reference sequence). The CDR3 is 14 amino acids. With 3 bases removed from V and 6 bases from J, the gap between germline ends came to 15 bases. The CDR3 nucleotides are TGTGCCAGTAGTATCTCCCTCGGATCGGGCGAGCAGTACTTC. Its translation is CASSISLGSGEQYF.

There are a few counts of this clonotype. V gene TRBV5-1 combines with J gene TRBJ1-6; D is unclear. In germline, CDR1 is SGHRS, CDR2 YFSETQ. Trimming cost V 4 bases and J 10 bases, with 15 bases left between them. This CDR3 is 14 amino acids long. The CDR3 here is CASSPDTVRSPLHF. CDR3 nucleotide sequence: TGCGCCAGCAGCCCAGACACTGTACGCTCACCCCTCCACTTT.

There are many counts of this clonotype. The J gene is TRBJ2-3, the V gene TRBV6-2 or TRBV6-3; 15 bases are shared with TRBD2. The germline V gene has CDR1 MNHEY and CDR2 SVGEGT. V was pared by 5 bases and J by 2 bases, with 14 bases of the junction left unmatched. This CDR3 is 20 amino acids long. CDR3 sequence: CASSDRPGLAGGPYTDTQYF. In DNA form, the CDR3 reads TGTGCCAGCAGTGACCGTCCGGGACTAGCGGGGGGCCCATACACAGATACGCAGTATTTT.

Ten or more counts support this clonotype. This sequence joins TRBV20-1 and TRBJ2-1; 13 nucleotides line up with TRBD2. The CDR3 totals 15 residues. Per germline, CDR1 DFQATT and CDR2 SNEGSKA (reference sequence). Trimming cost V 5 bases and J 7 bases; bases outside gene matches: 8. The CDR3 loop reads CSAGTGTSGANEQFF. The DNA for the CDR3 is TGCAGTGCTGGGACCGGGACTAGCGGGGCAAATGAGCAGTTCTTC.

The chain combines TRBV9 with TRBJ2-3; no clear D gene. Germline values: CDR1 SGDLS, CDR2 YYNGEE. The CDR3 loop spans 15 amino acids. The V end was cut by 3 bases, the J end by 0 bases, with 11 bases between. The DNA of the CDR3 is TGTGCCAGCAGCGAGCGACACCAGAGCACAGATACGCAGTATTTT. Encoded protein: CASSERHQSTDTQYF.

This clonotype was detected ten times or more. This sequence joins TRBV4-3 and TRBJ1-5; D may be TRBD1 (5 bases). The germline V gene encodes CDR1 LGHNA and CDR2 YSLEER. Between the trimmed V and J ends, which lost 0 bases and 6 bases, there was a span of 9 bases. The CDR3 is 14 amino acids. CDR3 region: CASSQEGLGQPQHF. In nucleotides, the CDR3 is TGCGCCAGCAGCCAAGAGGGGCTGGGTCAGCCCCAGCATTTT.

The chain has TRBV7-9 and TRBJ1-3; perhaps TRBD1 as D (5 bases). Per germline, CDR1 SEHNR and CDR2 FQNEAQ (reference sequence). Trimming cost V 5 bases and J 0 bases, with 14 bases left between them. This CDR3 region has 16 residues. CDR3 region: CASSPDRDASGNTIYF. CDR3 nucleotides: TGTGCCAGCAGCCCAGACCGGGACGCCTCTGGAAACACCATATATTTT.

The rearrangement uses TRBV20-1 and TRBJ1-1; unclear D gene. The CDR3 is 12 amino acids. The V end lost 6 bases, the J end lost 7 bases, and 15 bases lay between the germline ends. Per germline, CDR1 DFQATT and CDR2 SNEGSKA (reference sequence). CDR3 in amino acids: CSALGYQVEAFF. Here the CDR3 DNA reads TGCAGTGCACTGGGATATCAAGTTGAAGCTTTCTTT.

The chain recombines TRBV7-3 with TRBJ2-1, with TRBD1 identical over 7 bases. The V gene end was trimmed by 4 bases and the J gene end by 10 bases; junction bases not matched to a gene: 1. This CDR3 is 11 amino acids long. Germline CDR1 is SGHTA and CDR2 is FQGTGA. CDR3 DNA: TGTGCCAGCAGCTCGGACAGGGAGCAGTTCTTC. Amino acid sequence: CASSSDREQFF.

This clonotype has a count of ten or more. The CDR3 DNA follows: TGTGCCAGTACTCCCCTGGACAGAACCGGGGAGCTGTTTTTT. This encodes CASTPLDRTGELFF. The rearrangement links TRBV19 to TRBJ2-2, with a possible D match to TRBD1 (6 bases). In germline, CDR1 is LNHDA, CDR2 SQIVND (reference sequence). The CDR3 spans 14 residues. V gave up 7 bases and J gave up 5 bases, with 14 bases separating them.

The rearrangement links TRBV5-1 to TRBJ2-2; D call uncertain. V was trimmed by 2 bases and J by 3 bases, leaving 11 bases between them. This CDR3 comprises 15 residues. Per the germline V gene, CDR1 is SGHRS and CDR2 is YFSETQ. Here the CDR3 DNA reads TGCGCCAGCAGCTTCGAAAATGGGGACACCGGGGAGCTGTTTTTT. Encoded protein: CASSFENGDTGELFF.

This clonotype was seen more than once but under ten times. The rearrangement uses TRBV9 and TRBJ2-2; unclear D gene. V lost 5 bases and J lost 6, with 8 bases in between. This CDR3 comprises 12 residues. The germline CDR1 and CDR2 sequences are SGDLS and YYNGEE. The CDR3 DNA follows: TGTGCCAGCAGAAGTGGGTCCGGGGAGCTGTTTTTT. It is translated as CASRSGSGELFF.

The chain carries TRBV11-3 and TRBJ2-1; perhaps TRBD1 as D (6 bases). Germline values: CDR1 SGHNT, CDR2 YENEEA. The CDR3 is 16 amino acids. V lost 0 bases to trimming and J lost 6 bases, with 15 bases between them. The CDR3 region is CASSLDTVGQFNEQFF. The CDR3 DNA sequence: TGTGCCAGCAGCTTAGATACGGTAGGACAGTTCAATGAGCAGTTCTTC.

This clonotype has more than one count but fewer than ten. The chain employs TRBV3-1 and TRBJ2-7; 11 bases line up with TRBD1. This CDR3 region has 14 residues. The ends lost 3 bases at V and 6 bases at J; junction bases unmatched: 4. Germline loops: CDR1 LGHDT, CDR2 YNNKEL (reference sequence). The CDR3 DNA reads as TGTGCCAGCAGCCAGTGGACAGGGGGCGCCGAGCAGTACTTC. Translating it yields CASSQWTGGAEQYF.

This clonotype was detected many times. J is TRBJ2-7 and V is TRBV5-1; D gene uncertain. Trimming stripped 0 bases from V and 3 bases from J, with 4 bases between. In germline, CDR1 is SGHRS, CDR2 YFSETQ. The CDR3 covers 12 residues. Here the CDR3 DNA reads TGCGCCAGCAGCTTGGACCGCTACGAGCAGTACTTC. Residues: CASSLDRYEQYF.

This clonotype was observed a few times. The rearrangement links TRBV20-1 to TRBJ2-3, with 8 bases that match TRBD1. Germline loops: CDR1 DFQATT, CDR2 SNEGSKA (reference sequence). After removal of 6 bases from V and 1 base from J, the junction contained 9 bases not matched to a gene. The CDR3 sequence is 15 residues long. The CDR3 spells CSAVRGRGGTDTQYF. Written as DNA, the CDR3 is TGCAGTGCAGTCAGGGGGCGCGGAGGCACAGATACGCAGTATTTT.

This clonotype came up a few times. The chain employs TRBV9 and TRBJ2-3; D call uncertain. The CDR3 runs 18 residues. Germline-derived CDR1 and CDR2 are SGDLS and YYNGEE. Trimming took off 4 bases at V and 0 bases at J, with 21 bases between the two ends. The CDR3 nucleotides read TGTGCCAGCAGCATGCAAATCCTCCAGTCGGGTAGCACAGATACGCAGTATTTT. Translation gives CASSMQILQSGSTDTQYF.

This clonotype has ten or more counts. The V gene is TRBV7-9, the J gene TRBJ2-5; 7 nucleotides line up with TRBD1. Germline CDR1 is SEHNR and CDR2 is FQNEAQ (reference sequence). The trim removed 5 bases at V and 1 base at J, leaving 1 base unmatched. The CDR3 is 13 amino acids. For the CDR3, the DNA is TGTGCCAGCAGCCGGGACAGCCAAGAGACCCAGTACTTC. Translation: CASSRDSQETQYF.

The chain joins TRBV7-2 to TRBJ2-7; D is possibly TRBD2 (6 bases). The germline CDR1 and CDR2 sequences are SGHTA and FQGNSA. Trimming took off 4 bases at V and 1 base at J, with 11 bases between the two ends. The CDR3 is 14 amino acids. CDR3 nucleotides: TGTGCCAGCAGCTCGGAGGAGGGATCCTACGAGCAGTACGTC. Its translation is CASSSEEGSYEQYV.

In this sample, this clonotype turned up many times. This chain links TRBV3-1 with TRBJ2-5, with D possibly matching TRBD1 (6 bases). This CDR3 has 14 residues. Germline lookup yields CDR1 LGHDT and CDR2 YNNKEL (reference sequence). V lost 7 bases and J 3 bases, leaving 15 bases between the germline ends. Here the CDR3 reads CASTLRTVEETQYF. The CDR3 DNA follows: TGTGCCAGCACCCTACGGACAGTTGAAGAGACCCAGTACTTC.

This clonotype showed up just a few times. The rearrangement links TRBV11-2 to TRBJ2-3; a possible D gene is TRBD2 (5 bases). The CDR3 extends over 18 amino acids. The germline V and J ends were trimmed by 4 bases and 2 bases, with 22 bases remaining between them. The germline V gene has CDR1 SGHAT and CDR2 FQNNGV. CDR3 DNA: TGTGCCAGCAGCTCCTATCCCCTAGCCCTACCTCACACAGATACGCAGTATTTT. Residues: CASSSYPLALPHTDTQYF. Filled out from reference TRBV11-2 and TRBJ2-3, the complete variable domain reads EAGVAQSPRYKIIEKRQSVAFWCNPISGHATLYWYQQILGQGPKLLIQFQNNGVVDDSQLPKDRFSAERLKGVDSTLKIQPAKLEDSAVYLCASSSYPLALPHTDTQYFGPGTRLTVL.

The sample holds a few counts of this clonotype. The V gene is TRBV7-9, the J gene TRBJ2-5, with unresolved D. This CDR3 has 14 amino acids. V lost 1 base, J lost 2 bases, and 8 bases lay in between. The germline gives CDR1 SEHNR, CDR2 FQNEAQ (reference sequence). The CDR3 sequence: CASSLVGSQETQYF. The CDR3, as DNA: TGTGCCAGCAGCTTAGTTGGATCTCAAGAGACCCAGTACTTC. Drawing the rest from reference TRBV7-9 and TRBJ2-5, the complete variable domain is DTGVSQNPRHKITKRGQNVTFRCDPISEHNRLYWYRQTLGQGPEFLTYFQNEAQLEKSRLLSDRFSAERPKGSFSTLEIQRTEQGDSAMYLCASSLVGSQETQYFGPGTRLLVL.